Each of the 15 T cell receptor beta chains below was sequenced from the same sample in a study of OX40 agonist ivuxolimab in advanced cancers. Sequencing used immunoSEQ multiplex PCR; TCRdb keeps in-frame clones, though not all of them. The sample lists roughly 61,000 clones, 70% to 90% occurring once. Sequences were derived from CD4+ or CD8+ T cells sorted from blood, sampled in a trial of the OX40 agonist ivuxolimab. The receptor set was obtained from an adult with an advanced solid tumor such as melanoma, head and neck, liver or kidney cancer.

V and J are TRBV19 and TRBJ1-1; D is undetermined. Trimming shortened V by 6 bases and J by 6 bases, and 14 bases separated the two germline ends. The germline CDR1 and CDR2 sequences are LNHDA and SQIVND (reference sequence). This CDR3 contains 13 residues. CDR3: CASSIRRSSEAFF. Written as DNA, the CDR3 is TGTGCCAGTAGCATCCGAAGGAGCTCTGAAGCTTTCTTT.

The CDR3 here is CSAARDGEQYF. CDR3 coding DNA: TGCAGTGCGGCGAGGGACGGGGAGCAGTACTTC. This chain links TRBV20-1 with TRBJ2-7; D possibly uses TRBD1 or TRBD2 (5 bases each). Germline V CDR1 and CDR2: DFQATT, SNEGSKA (reference sequence). The V end lost 6 bases, the J end lost 7 bases, and 13 bases lay between the germline ends. The CDR3 is made up of 11 amino acids.

J is TRBJ2-6 and V is TRBV29-1, with D perhaps matching TRBD1 or TRBD2 (7 bases each). V lost 1 base to trimming and J lost 2 bases, with 15 bases between them. Germline V gene lookup returns CDR1 SQVTM and CDR2 ANQGSEA. This CDR3 comprises 17 residues. The CDR3 protein is CSVEGGRGQTGANVLTF. CDR3 DNA: TGCAGCGTTGAAGGTGGGAGGGGACAGACTGGGGCCAACGTCCTGACTTTC.

Worth noting for this clone: A junction boundary mismatches the germline segment, possibly from a read error. The chain joins TRBV18 to TRBJ1-1; TRBD1 aligns across 8 bases. In germline, CDR1 is KGHSH, CDR2 LQKENI. The CDR3 is 14 residues long. The CDR3 DNA is TGTGCCAGCTCACCATCTTCCGGATGGCAGGGGGCACGTTTT. Translating gives CASSPSSGWQGARF.

V is TRBV10-3 and J is TRBJ1-6; D is undetermined. In germline, CDR1 is ENHRY, CDR2 SYGVKD. The length of the CDR3 is 16 residues. Trimming removed 6 bases at V and 9 bases at J, with 21 bases between. CDR3 nucleotides: TGTGCCATCAGCCCGGGTTCCCTAGGATTGTCTTCACCCCTCCACTTT. Protein product: CAISPGSLGLSSPLHF.

The CDR3 loop is CASSYGQGLQPQHF. CDR3 bases: TGTGCCAGCAGTTACGGACAGGGGCTCCAGCCCCAGCATTTT. This chain uses TRBV6-8 with TRBJ1-5, with 9 bases aligning to TRBD1. Trimming cost V 2 bases and J 7 bases; bases outside gene matches: 3. Germline CDR1 is MNHGY and CDR2 is SAAAGT. This CDR3 is 14 amino acids long.

Here the CDR3 reads CASSMTGGLETQYF. For the CDR3, the DNA is TGTGCCAGCAGCATGACAGGGGGATTGGAGACCCAGTACTTC. The chain links TRBV11-1 to TRBJ2-5; 9 nucleotides agree with TRBD1. CDR3 length: 14 amino acids. Germline-derived CDR1 and CDR2 are SGHAT and FQDESV (reference sequence). Trimming took 5 bases from V and 5 from J; bases not matched to a gene: 6.

The rearrangement joins TRBV2 to TRBJ2-5; a possible D gene is TRBD1 (5 bases). CDR1 and CDR2 from the germline V gene are SNHLY and FYNNEI. V shed 5 bases and J shed 4 bases, with 20 bases lying between them. CDR3 length: 16 residues. The CDR3 nucleotides are TGTGCCAGCAGTCAGCAGGGCGCGCCGAGAGGAGAGACCCAGTACTTC. Amino acids: CASSQQGAPRGETQYF.

V and J are TRBV5-1 and TRBJ1-5; D is undetermined. Germline CDR1 SGHRS, CDR2 YFSETQ. There are 14 residues in the CDR3. Deletions cut 0 bases from V and 0 bases from J, with 4 bases between. In nucleotides, the CDR3 is TGCGCCAGCAGCTTGGACAATAGCAATCAGCCCCAGCATTTT. It encodes CASSLDNSNQPQHF.

The rearrangement joins TRBV14 to TRBJ2-3; the D is unclear. The V end was cut by 1 base, the J end by 3 bases, with 5 bases between. Germline values: CDR1 SGHDN, CDR2 FVKESK. The CDR3 consists of 13 residues. The CDR3: CASSQAETDTQYF. The CDR3 DNA sequence: TGTGCCAGCAGCCAAGCGGAGACAGATACGCAGTATTTT.

The chain joins TRBV15 to TRBJ1-2; no firm D call. CDR3 size: 15 residues. Germline CDR1 and CDR2: LNHNV and YYDKDF (reference sequence). The V end lost 0 bases, the J end lost 8 bases, and 16 bases lay between the germline ends. The CDR3: CATSRDQNPSQGYTF. The CDR3 nucleotides are TGTGCCACCAGCAGAGATCAGAACCCCTCCCAGGGCTACACCTTC.

The rearrangement joins TRBV7-6 to TRBJ1-1; D is undetermined. The CDR3 length is 12 residues. Per germline, CDR1 SGHVS and CDR2 FNYEAQ. Trimming took 3 bases from V and 2 from J, leaving 4 bases between them. CDR3 region: CASSLINTEAFF. The CDR3 DNA is TGTGCCAGCAGCTTGATCAACACTGAAGCTTTCTTT.

A single count supports this clone. V usage is TRBV5-1 and J usage is TRBJ2-5; unclear D gene. V dropped 1 base and J dropped 5 bases, with 9 bases sitting between them. The CDR3 sequence is 13 residues long. From germline, CDR1 is SGHRS and CDR2 YFSETQ. The CDR3 sequence is CASSLNGGETQYF. CDR3 coding DNA: TGCGCCAGCAGCTTGAATGGTGGGGAGACCCAGTACTTC.

V is TRBV7-9 and J is TRBJ1-4; the D is unclear. This CDR3 is built from 15 residues. V gave up 5 bases and J gave up 0 bases, with 10 bases separating them. Germline V lookup: CDR1 SEHNR, CDR2 FQNEAQ (reference sequence). CDR3 sequence reads: CASSLGSSTNEKLFF. Written as DNA, the CDR3 is TGTGCCAGCAGCCTCGGGAGCTCAACTAATGAAAAACTGTTTTTT.

CDR3 region: CASSNQYYGYTF. The CDR3 DNA is TGTGCCAGCAGTAATCAGTACTATGGCTACACCTTC. V usage is TRBV28 and J usage is TRBJ1-2, with unresolved D. Germline V gene data show CDR1 as MDHEN and CDR2 as SYDVKM. V was shortened by 5 bases and J by 3 bases, with 7 bases between the two germline ends. This CDR3 region has 12 residues.